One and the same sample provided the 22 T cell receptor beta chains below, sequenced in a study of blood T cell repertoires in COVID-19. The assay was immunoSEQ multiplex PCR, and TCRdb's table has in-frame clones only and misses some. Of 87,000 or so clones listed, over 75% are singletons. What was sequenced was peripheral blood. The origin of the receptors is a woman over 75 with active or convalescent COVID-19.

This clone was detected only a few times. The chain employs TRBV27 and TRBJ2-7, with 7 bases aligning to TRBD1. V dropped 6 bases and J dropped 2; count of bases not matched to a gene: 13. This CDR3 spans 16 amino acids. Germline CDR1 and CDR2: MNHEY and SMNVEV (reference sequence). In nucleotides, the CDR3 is TGTGCCAGCAGCCTACGGACAGGATCTTTAGCCTACGAGCAGTACTTC. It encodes CASSLRTGSLAYEQYF.

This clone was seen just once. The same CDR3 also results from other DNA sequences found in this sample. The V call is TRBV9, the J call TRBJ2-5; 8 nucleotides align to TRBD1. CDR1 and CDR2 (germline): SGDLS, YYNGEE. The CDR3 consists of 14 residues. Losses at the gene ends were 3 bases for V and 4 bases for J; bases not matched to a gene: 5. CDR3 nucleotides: TGTGCCAGCAGCGCCGGACAGGGAGCAGAGACCCAGTACTTC. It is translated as CASSAGQGAETQYF.

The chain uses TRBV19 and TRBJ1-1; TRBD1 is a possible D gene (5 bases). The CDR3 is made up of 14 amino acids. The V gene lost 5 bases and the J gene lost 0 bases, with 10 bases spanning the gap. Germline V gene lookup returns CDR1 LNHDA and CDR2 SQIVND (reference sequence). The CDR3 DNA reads TGTGCCAGTAGTGGAGACAGATTGAACACTGAAGCTTTCTTT. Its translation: CASSGDRLNTEAFF.

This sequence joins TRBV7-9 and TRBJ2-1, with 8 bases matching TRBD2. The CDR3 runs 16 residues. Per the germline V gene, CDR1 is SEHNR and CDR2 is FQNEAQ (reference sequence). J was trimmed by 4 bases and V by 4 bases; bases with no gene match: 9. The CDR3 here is CASSSYGTSGYNEQFF. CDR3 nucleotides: TGTGCCAGCAGCTCCTACGGGACTAGTGGGTACAATGAGCAGTTCTTC.

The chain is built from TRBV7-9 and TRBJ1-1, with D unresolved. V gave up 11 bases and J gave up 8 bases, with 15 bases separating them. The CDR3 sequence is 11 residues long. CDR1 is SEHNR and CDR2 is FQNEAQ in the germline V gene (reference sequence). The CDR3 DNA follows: TGTGCCGTCCGACTATTACGCGAAGCTTTCTTT. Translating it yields CAVRLLREAFF.

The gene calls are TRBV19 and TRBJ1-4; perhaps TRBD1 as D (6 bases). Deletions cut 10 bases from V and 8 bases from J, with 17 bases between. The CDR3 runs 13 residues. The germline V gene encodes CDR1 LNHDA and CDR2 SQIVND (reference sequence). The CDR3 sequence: CATSQQGGEKLFF. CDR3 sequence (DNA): TGTGCCACCTCCCAACAGGGCGGAGAAAAACTGTTTTTT.

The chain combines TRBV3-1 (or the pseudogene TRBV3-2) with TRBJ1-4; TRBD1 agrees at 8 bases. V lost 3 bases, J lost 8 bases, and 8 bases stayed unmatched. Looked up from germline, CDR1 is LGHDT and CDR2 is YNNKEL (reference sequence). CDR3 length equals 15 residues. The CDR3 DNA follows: TGTGCCAGCAGCCAGAGACAGGGGTTCGGAGAAAAACTGTTTTTT. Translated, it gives CASSQRQGFGEKLFF.

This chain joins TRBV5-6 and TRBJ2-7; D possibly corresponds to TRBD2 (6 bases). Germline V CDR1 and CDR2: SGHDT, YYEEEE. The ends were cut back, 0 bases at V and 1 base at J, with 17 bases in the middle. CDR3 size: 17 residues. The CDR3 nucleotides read TGTGCCAGCAGCTTGGGAGAAAGTCTGCGGGATTCCTACGAGCAGTACTTC. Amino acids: CASSLGESLRDSYEQYF.

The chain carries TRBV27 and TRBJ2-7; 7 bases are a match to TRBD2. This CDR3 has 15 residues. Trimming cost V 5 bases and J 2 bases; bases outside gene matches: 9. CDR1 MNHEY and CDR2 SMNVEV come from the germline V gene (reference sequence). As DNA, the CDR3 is TGTGCCAGCAGTCCGGAAAGCGGGAATCCCTACGAGCAGTACTTC. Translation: CASSPESGNPYEQYF.

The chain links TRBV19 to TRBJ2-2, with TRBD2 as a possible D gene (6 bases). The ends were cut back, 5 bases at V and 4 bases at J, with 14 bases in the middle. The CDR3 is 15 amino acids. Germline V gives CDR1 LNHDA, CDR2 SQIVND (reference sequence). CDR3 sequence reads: CASSQATSFTGELFF. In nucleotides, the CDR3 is TGTGCCAGTAGTCAGGCGACTAGTTTCACCGGGGAGCTGTTTTTT.

DNA of the CDR3: TGTGCCAGCTCACCAGCAACAGGGGGCCTTCAGCCCCAGCATTTT. It codes for CASSPATGGLQPQHF. The rearrangement joins TRBV18 to TRBJ1-5, with TRBD1 matching 9 bases. The germline V gene encodes CDR1 KGHSH and CDR2 LQKENI. CDR3 size: 15 residues. V dropped 2 bases and J dropped 6; count of bases not matched to a gene: 5. Drawing the rest from reference TRBV18 and TRBJ1-5, the complete variable domain is NAGVMQNPRHLVRRRGQEARLRCSPMKGHSHVYWYRQLPEEGLKFMVYLQKENIIDESGMPKERFSAEFPKEGPSILRIQQVVRGDSAAYFCASSPATGGLQPQHFGDGTRLSIL.

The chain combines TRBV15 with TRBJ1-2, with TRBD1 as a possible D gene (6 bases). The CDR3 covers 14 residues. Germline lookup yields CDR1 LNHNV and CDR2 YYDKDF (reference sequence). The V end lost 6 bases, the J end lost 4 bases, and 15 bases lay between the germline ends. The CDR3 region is CATSKDSNFYGYTF. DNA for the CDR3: TGTGCCACCAGTAAGGACAGTAACTTCTATGGCTACACCTTC.

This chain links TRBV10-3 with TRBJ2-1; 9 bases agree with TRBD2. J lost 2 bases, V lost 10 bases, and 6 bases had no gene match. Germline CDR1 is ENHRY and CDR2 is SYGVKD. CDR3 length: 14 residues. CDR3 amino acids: CASSSGRTYNEQFF. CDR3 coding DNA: TGTGCCAGTTCGAGCGGGAGGACCTACAATGAGCAGTTCTTC.

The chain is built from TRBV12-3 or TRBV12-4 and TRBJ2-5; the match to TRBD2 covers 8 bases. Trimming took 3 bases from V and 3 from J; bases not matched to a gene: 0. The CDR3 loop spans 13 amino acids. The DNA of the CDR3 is TGTGCCAGCAGTTTCGGGGGGGAAGAGACCCAGTACTTC. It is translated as CASSFGGEETQYF.

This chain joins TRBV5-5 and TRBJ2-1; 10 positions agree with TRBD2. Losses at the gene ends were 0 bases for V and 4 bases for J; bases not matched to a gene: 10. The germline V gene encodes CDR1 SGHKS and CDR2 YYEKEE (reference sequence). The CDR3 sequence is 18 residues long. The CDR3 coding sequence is TGTGCCAGCAGCTTGGGACTAGCGGGTGGCCTCGGGTACAATGAGCAGTTCTTC. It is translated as CASSLGLAGGLGYNEQFF.

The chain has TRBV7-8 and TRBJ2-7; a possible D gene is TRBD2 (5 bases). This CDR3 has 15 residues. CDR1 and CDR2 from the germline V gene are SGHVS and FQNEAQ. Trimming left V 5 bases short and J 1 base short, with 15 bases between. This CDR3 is CASSQRLFVSYEQYF. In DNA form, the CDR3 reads TGTGCCAGCAGCCAGCGGCTCTTCGTGTCCTACGAGCAGTACTTC.

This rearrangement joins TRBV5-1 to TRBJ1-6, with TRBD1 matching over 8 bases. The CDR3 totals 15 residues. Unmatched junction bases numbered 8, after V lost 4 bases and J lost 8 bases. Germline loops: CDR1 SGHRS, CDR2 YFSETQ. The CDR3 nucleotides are TGCGCCAGCAGCGCAGGACAGGGAGGGGATTCACCCCTCCACTTT. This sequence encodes CASSAGQGGDSPLHF.

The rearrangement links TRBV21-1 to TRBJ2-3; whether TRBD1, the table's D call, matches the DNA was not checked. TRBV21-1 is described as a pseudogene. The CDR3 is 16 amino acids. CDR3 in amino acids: CASPKGGQRSTDTQYF. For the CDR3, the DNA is TGTGCCAGCCCAAAGGGGGGACAGCGGTCCACAGATACGCAGTATTTT.

CDR3 amino acids: CASSKGMTGPYGYTF. The DNA for the CDR3 is TGTGCCAGCAGCAAAGGGATGACAGGACCCTATGGCTACACCTTC. The genes are TRBV7-2 and TRBJ1-2, with D possibly being TRBD1 (6 bases). The CDR3 loop spans 15 amino acids. The V gene's germline CDR1 is SGHTA and CDR2 FQGNSA. Trimming removed 5 bases from V and 4 bases from J, with 17 bases in between.

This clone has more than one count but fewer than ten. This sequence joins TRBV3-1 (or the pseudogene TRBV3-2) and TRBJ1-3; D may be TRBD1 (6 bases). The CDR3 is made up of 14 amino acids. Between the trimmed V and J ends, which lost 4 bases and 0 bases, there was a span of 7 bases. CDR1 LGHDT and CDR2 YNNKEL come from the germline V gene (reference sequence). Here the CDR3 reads CASSLDSSGNTIYF. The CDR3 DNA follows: TGTGCCAGCAGCCTGGACAGCTCTGGAAACACCATATATTTT.

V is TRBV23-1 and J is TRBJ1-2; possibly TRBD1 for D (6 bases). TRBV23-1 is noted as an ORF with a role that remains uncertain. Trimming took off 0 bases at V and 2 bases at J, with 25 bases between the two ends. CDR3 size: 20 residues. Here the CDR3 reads CASSQSIRNRAESRNYGYTF. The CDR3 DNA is TGCGCCAGCAGTCAATCGATCAGGAACAGGGCGGAATCGAGAAACTATGGCTACACCTTC.

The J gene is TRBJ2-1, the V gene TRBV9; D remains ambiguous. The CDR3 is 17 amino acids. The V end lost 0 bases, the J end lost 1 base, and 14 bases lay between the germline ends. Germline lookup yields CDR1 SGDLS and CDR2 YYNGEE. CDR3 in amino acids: CASSVASARWSYNEQFF. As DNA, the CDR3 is TGTGCCAGCAGCGTAGCTTCGGCTAGGTGGTCCTACAATGAGCAGTTCTTC.